This passage covers 19 T cell receptor beta chains from one sample sequenced in a study of shared clonotypes between healthy human individuals. The method was immunoSEQ multiplex PCR; TCRdb's version includes in-frame clones alone and lacks a portion of them. The sample contains 520,000 or so clones, 70% to 80% of which appear only once. The sample comprised PBMCs. The receptors were sampled from a woman aged 40 to 50 in good health. Some clones in this sample may be carry-over from other donors' samples.

The V call is TRBV6-1, the J call TRBJ2-5; 7 bases line up with TRBD2. Germline CDR1 and CDR2: MNHNS and SASEGT. This CDR3 region has 15 residues. V shed 6 bases, J shed 3 bases, and the junction held 10 bases outside the gene matches. The chain's CDR3 is CASSVDTRGEETQYF. The DNA of the CDR3 is TGTGCCAGCAGCGTGGACACACGGGGGGAAGAGACCCAGTACTTC.

This rearrangement joins TRBV7-9 to TRBJ2-4, with D hard to call. The germline gives CDR1 SEHNR, CDR2 FQNEAQ (reference sequence). V was cut by 2 bases and J by 8 bases, with 10 bases left in between. The CDR3 loop spans 13 amino acids. Here the CDR3 reads CASSLPTTYIQYF. As DNA, the CDR3 is TGTGCCAGCAGCTTACCGACAACGTACATTCAGTACTTC.

The V and J genes are TRBV7-2 and TRBJ2-5, with D maybe TRBD1 (6 bases). The J call may be mistaken, given a closer DNA end match to TRBJ2-7. Germline V gives CDR1 SGHTA, CDR2 FQGNSA. The CDR3 runs 14 residues. DNA of the CDR3: TGTGCCAGCAGCTCTAACACAGGGCCCTACGAGCAGTACTTC. This translates into CASSSNTGPYEQYF.

This clone was seen a handful of times. The rearrangement uses TRBV27 and TRBJ2-7, with TRBD2 identical over 12 bases. This CDR3 is 16 amino acids long. J lost 7 bases, V lost 6 bases, and 13 bases had no gene match. Germline assignment: CDR1 MNHEY and CDR2 SMNVEV (reference sequence). DNA of the CDR3: TGTGCCAGCAGGTCCGCGCTAGCGGGAGGGCCTGGGGAGCAGTACTTC. Amino acid sequence: CASRSALAGGPGEQYF.

This clone was observed a few times. V and J are TRBV10-1 and TRBJ2-2, with D uncertain. This CDR3 spans 14 amino acids. The ends were cut back, 0 bases at V and 4 bases at J, with 6 bases in the middle. Germline loops: CDR1 WNHNN, CDR2 SYGVQD (reference sequence). CDR3 DNA: TGCGCCAGCAGTGAGTCGAGTCCCACCGGGGAGCTGTTTTTT. As protein: CASSESSPTGELFF.

This clone was seen only once. Here the CDR3 reads CAWSRGTGPQYSYEQYF. The CDR3 DNA reads TGTGCCTGGAGCCGCGGGACAGGACCACAATACTCCTACGAGCAGTACTTC. The genes are TRBV30 and TRBJ2-7; TRBD1 aligns across 8 bases. The germline CDR1 and CDR2 sequences are GTSNPN and SVGIG (reference sequence). V was pared by 3 bases and J by 0 bases, with 13 bases of the junction left unmatched. The CDR3 is made up of 17 amino acids.

This chain uses TRBV6-4 with TRBJ2-7, with 9 bases lining up with TRBD1. Germline loops: CDR1 MRHNA, CDR2 SNTAGT. The CDR3 sequence is 17 residues long. After removal of 2 bases from V and 2 bases from J, the junction contained 10 bases not matched to a gene. The CDR3 sequence: CASSDPKTGDRAYEQYF. Written as DNA, the CDR3 is TGTGCCAGCAGTGACCCCAAAACCGGGGACAGGGCCTACGAGCAGTACTTC.

This clone was picked up a small number of times. The identical CDR3 is also encoded by other nucleotide sequences in the sample. The chain combines TRBV6-5 with TRBJ2-7, with D maybe TRBD2 (5 bases). This CDR3 is built from 14 residues. The V end lost 6 bases, the J end lost 0 bases, and 12 bases lay between the germline ends. In germline, CDR1 is MNHEY, CDR2 SVGAGI. The CDR3 reads CASRNDYYSYEQYF. The CDR3 nucleotides read TGTGCCAGCAGAAACGACTACTACTCCTACGAGCAGTACTTC.

This chain links TRBV4-1 with TRBJ2-5; TRBD2 agrees at 13 bases. Germline CDR1 is MGHRA and CDR2 is YSYEKL. V lost 2 bases, J lost 4 bases, and 7 bases stayed unmatched. This CDR3 comprises 17 residues. The CDR3 reads CASSQSGLAGAPETQYF. CDR3 DNA: TGCGCCAGCAGCCAATCTGGACTAGCGGGAGCCCCAGAGACCCAGTACTTC.

This clone was observed a handful of times. The chain joins TRBV15 to TRBJ2-2, with D uncertain. V lost 1 base and J 4 bases, leaving 10 bases between the germline ends. Germline CDR1 LNHNV, CDR2 YYDKDF (reference sequence). This CDR3 has 15 amino acids. The CDR3 reads CATSRGGRRTGELFF. Written as DNA, the CDR3 is TGTGCCACCAGCAGAGGTGGGCGGCGCACCGGGGAGCTGTTTTTT. The variable domain in full, completed from reference TRBV15 and TRBJ2-2, reads DAMVIQNPRYQVTQFGKPVTLSCSQTLNHNVMYWYQQKSSQAPKLLFHYYDKDFNNEADTPDNFQSRRPNTSFCFLDIRSPGLGDTAMYLCATSRGGRRTGELFFGEGSRLTVL.

V usage is TRBV28 and J usage is TRBJ1-4; 7 bases are a match to TRBD1. Losses at the gene ends were 5 bases for V and 7 bases for J; bases not matched to a gene: 7. This CDR3 is built from 14 residues. Looked up from germline, CDR1 is MDHEN and CDR2 is SYDVKM. CDR3 in amino acids: CASSDDRVSEKLFF. The CDR3 bases are TGTGCCAGCAGTGATGACAGGGTCAGTGAAAAACTGTTTTTT.

V is TRBV7-2 and J is TRBJ2-1, with a possible D match to TRBD2 (6 bases). This CDR3 is 17 amino acids long. Trimming took 5 bases from V and 4 from J, leaving 21 bases between them. Germline lookup yields CDR1 SGHTA and CDR2 FQGNSA. CDR3 residues: CASSPRLGPRQYNEQFF. CDR3 nucleotide sequence: TGTGCCAGCAGCCCCCGACTAGGCCCTCGCCAATACAATGAGCAGTTCTTC.

This clone was detected only a few times. The chain links TRBV6-5 to TRBJ1-1, with D perhaps TRBD1 (6 bases). CDR1 is MNHEY, CDR2 SVGAGI, per germline. V was shortened by 5 bases and J by 5 bases, with 18 bases between the two germline ends. The CDR3 loop spans 15 amino acids. This CDR3 is CASSTGRGEWTEAFF. DNA for the CDR3: TGTGCCAGCAGTACGGGAAGGGGGGAGTGGACTGAAGCTTTCTTT.

This sequence joins TRBV11-3 and TRBJ2-3; D gene uncertain. In germline, CDR1 is SGHNT, CDR2 YENEEA. This CDR3 region has 13 residues. Trimming took off 5 bases at V and 3 bases at J, with 9 bases between the two ends. The CDR3 DNA is TGTGCCAGCAGCAGTAGAGGTACAGATACGCAGTATTTT. This codes for CASSSRGTDTQYF.

J is TRBJ2-7 and V is TRBV19; 7 nucleotides agree with TRBD1. V dropped 5 bases and J dropped 6; count of bases not matched to a gene: 7. Germline CDR1 and CDR2: LNHDA and SQIVND (reference sequence). The CDR3 has 13 amino acids. The DNA for the CDR3 is TGTGCCAGTAGTCAAGACAGGGTGGGCGAGCAGTACTTC. It encodes CASSQDRVGEQYF.

This rearrangement joins TRBV4-3 to TRBJ2-1; 7 bases are shared with TRBD2. V lost 0 bases, J lost 4 bases, and 9 bases stayed unmatched. The CDR3 covers 17 residues. Germline loops: CDR1 LGHNA, CDR2 YSLEER. The CDR3 DNA sequence: TGCGCCAGCAGCCAAGAGTTACGGACTAGGGTATACAATGAGCAGTTCTTC. Protein: CASSQELRTRVYNEQFF.

The chain joins TRBV11-1 to TRBJ1-2; no firm D call. V lost 2 bases to trimming and J lost 13 bases, with 20 bases between them. The CDR3 has 14 amino acids. Germline V gives CDR1 SGHAT, CDR2 FQDESV (reference sequence). Here the CDR3 DNA reads TGTGCCAGCAGCTTAACCCCCCTGGGAGGAGCAGGCACCTTC. Translation: CASSLTPLGGAGTF.

This chain connects TRBV28 to TRBJ2-1, with 13 bases fitting TRBD2. The CDR3 is 15 amino acids. Germline CDR1 and CDR2: MDHEN and SYDVKM. V trimming: 8 bases; J trimming: 7 bases; junction bases outside the gene matches: 8. CDR3 in DNA: TGTGCCAGCTGCCCTACTAGCGGGAGGGGGAATGAGCAGTTCTTC. It is translated as CASCPTSGRGNEQFF.

This clone was seen more than once but under ten times. The chain carries TRBV5-1 and TRBJ2-1; D gene ambiguous. The V end lost 2 bases, the J end lost 13 bases, and 10 bases lay between the germline ends. The CDR3 loop spans 11 amino acids. Germline V lookup: CDR1 SGHRS, CDR2 YFSETQ. CDR3 DNA sequence: TGCGCCAGCAGCTTTTCTACTGAACAGTTCTTC. Amino acids: CASSFSTEQFF. Using reference TRBV5-1 and TRBJ2-1 for the parts outside the CDR3, the full variable domain is KAGVTQTPRYLIKTRGQQVTLSCSPISGHRSVSWYQQTPGQGLQFLFEYFSETQRNKGNFPGRFSGRQFSNSRSEMNVSTLELGDSALYLCASSFSTEQFFGPGTRLTVL.